Included here is one TCR beta chain sequence, with context. Its antigen is as yet unknown. This sample is drawn from a study of cytomegalovirus exposure and HLA in healthy donors. Study findings and constraints: At a 0.05 false discovery rate, a later analysis found roughly 17,000 TCR beta sequences to be associated with HLA alleles.

The PCR was carried out with 60 Vbeta primers and 13 Jbeta primers. The repertoire was sequenced with immunoSEQ multiplex PCR; TCRdb's copy has only in-frame clones and lacks some. The sample data list some 200,000 clones. The CDR3 is 15 amino acids. Per the germline V gene, CDR1 is SGHNT and CDR2 is YYREEE (reference sequence). V dropped 0 bases and J dropped 2; count of bases not matched to a gene: 4. What was sequenced was PBMCs. The chain is built from TRBV5-4 and TRBJ1-2, with 7 nucleotides matching TRBD1. This receptor was identified in a woman aged 18-29 years in good health and CMV-seropositive. DNA of the CDR3: TGTGCCAGCAGCTTGGGAAAGACAGGGAACTATGGCTACACCTTC. Translating gives CASSLGKTGNYGYTF.